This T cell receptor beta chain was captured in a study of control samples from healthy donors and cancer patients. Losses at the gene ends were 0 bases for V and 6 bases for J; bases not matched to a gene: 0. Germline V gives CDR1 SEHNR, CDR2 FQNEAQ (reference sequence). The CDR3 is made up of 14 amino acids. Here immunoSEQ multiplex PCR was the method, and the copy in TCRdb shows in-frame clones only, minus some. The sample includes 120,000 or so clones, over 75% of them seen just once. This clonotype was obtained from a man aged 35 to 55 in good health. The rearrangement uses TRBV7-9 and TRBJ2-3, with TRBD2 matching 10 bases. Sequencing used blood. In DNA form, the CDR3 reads TGTGCCAGCAGCTTAGCGGGACTAGCGGATACGCAGTATTTT. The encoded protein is CASSLAGLADTQYF.